This T cell receptor beta chain was obtained from a study of siplizumab effects on memory and regulatory T cells (dated by TCRdb to about 2019). The study in broad terms: The effect of the anti-CD2 antibody siplizumab on alloreactive T-cell subsets was examined in allogeneic mixed lymphocyte reactions constructed from human PBMCs.

From a lookup of the germline V gene, CDR1 and CDR2 are MNHEY and SVGAGI. V and J lose 7 bases and 9 bases, and a span of 19 bases separates them. The CDR3, cysteine through phenylalanine, is 14 amino acids long. Only the CDR3 region is kept as DNA, spanning 42 bases read in frame from base 1. Beyond this particular receptor, the publication reports: No functional confirmation was obtained for the suppressive function of proliferating Tregs from siplizumab cultures. Among mappable alloreactive CD4+ clones, an average Treg-derived fraction of about 69% was observed with siplizumab, compared with around 28% in control reactions. Roughly 80-97% of proliferating CD4+ or CD8+ clones could not be assigned a naive or memory phenotype. Sequences below about 10^-5 frequency were poorly captured, so only a minor fraction of alloreactive clones could be mapped to unstimulated subsets. Siplizumab significantly reduced the cumulative frequency of alloreactive sequences traceable to unstimulated CD4+ memory T cells. Unstimulated naive T cells appeared more diverse than memory T cells, and naive cells seemed to contribute substantially to the alloresponse.

Worth noting for this clone: The antigen it recognizes is unknown. No much larger clone is present one base from it, and per-base qualities are unavailable.

Receptors were amplified or captured by the immunoSEQ multiplex PCR assay. Around 92,000 TCR templates per sample were assayed by the deep sequencing platform. Genomic DNA extracted from sorted T cells was used for TCRbeta CDR3 sequencing. As for how the authors treated the data: The R programming language was used for clonal analysis of the TCRbeta CDR3 data. Unstimulated samples were compared with post-reaction CFSE-low samples to define alloreactive CD4+ and CD8+ clones. Regulatory or non-regulatory origin was assigned to alloreactive CD4+ clones by matching of sequences to sorted unstimulated Treg and non-Treg repertoires. TCRdb obtained this table from immuneACCESS and retained in-frame rearrangements with V and J assigned. These tables miss some clones; where compared with another copy, unresolved V genes account for less than half of the shortfall, and the remainder is unexplained. That table is the source of V, J and clone size, and D and trimming were worked out from the DNA. For this sample the table gives tens of thousands of clones, of which approximately 95% were detected only once. The biggest ten clones account for roughly 0.3% of the sample.

Sorted unstimulated T cells and proliferating T cells recovered from mixed lymphocyte reactions were subjected to TCRbeta CDR3 sequencing. Fresh whole blood from about 9 HLA-typed healthy donors was used as the source from which PBMCs were isolated. To map where alloreactive clones came from, unstimulated CD4+ non-regulatory T cells were FACS-sorted. The chain uses TRBV6-5 and TRBJ2-1; a tentative D call is TRBD2 (7 bases match). Sequencing used non-Treg CD4+ T cells sorted from blood. The cell subset or site label for this specimen denotes: FACS-sorted unstimulated CD4+ non-regulatory T cells. The clonotype comes from a human donor in good health. CDR3 sequence: CASIRGGGLGEQFF. The DNA reads as follows: TGTGCCAGCATCCGAGGGGGGGGCCTTGGTGAGCAGTTCTTC.